The rows below give T cell receptor beta chains drawn from one sample of a study of control samples from healthy donors and cancer patients. The repertoire was sequenced with immunoSEQ multiplex PCR; TCRdb's copy has only in-frame clones and lacks some. The profile covers about 120,000 clones, with roughly 91% appearing a single time and over 2% taken by the ten largest. Source material: blood. The receptor set was obtained from a woman aged 70-85 years in good health. The CDR3 runs from the conserved cysteine through the conserved F or W. Each record gives: CDR3 protein, CDR3 DNA, V gene, clone size, D gene, J gene. A D gene is named only where the DNA matches it firmly. Where a row states a size, it is once, few, many or the class of an expanded clone; other rows omit it.

CDR3: CSVQRDPTRSEQYF
DNA: TGCAGCGTTCAGCGGGACCCCACGAGGTCCGAGCAGTACTTC
V: TRBV29-1
size: NA
D: TRBD2
J: TRBJ2-7

CDR3: CASSEYSLKSYF
DNA: TGTGCCAGCAGTGAATATTCCTTAAAGTCGTACTTC
V: TRBV6-1
size: NA
D: NA
J: TRBJ2-4

CDR3: CASSRGSGDKETQYF
DNA: TGTGCCAGCAGCCGGGGGAGCGGGGATAAAGAGACCCAGTACTTC
V: TRBV11-2
size: NA
D: TRBD2
J: TRBJ2-5

CDR3: CASANLGQGVRITYEQYF
DNA: TGTGCCAGCGCCAACCTGGGGCAAGGTGTCCGGATAACCTACGAGCAGTACTTC
V: TRBV7-9
size: NA
D: NA
J: TRBJ2-7

CDR3: CASSTYSNQPQHF
DNA: TGTGCCAGCAGCACCTATAGCAATCAGCCCCAGCATTTT
V: TRBV7-2
size: few
D: NA
J: TRBJ1-5

CDR3: CASSLLAGARDGRSTQYF
DNA: TGCGCCAGCAGCTTGCTAGCGGGGGCAAGAGACGGCCGATCTACCCAGTACTTC
V: TRBV5-1
size: NA
D: TRBD2
J: TRBJ2-5

CDR3: CASSLIMSRQLFPLHF
DNA: TGTGCCAGCAGCTTAATAATGTCAAGACAGCTCTTTCCCCTCCACTTT
V: TRBV7-8
size: NA
D: NA
J: TRBJ1-6

CDR3: CASSLGRGYEQYF
DNA: TGTGCCAGCAGCTTAGGACGGGGCTACGAGCAGTACTTC
V: TRBV7-2
size: NA
D: NA
J: TRBJ2-7

CDR3: CASSPGRALEQYF
DNA: TGTGCCAGCAGCCCTGGGAGGGCTCTCGAGCAGTACTTC
V: TRBV6-2/TRBV6-3
size: few
D: TRBD2
J: TRBJ2-7

CDR3: CASSLDPSGGRKTQYF
DNA: TGTGCCAGCTCACTGGATCCGAGCGGGGGGCGTAAGACCCAGTACTTC
V: TRBV18
size: once
D: TRBD2
J: TRBJ2-5

CDR3: CASGAGTLIGQETQYF
DNA: TGTGCCAGTGGGGCCGGGACCTTGATTGGACAAGAGACCCAGTACTTC
V: TRBV19
size: NA
D: NA
J: TRBJ2-5

CDR3: CASSIREMWNQPQHF
DNA: TGTGCCAGTAGTATCCGGGAAATGTGGAATCAGCCCCAGCATTTT
V: TRBV19
size: NA
D: NA
J: TRBJ1-5

CDR3: CASSNGESSFYNEQFF
DNA: TGCGCCAGCAGCAACGGTGAGAGCTCGTTCTACAATGAGCAGTTCTTC
V: TRBV5-1
size: once
D: NA
J: TRBJ2-1

CDR3: CASSSGGACNEQFF
DNA: TGCGCCAGCAGCTCCGGGGGGGCGTGCAATGAGCAGTTCTTC
V: TRBV5-1
size: NA
D: TRBD2
J: TRBJ2-1

CDR3: CASSDGQGWTEAFF
DNA: TGTGCCAGCAGCGATGGACAGGGGTGGACTGAAGCTTTCTTT
V: TRBV3-1/TRBV3-2
size: NA
D: TRBD1
J: TRBJ1-1

CDR3: CASSEGGGRSSYEQYF
DNA: TGTGCCAGCAGCGAAGGCGGGGGGAGGAGCTCCTACGAGCAGTACTTC
V: TRBV2
size: NA
D: TRBD2
J: TRBJ2-7

CDR3: CASSTETGATGGNTIYF
DNA: TGTGCCAGTAGTACAGAGACAGGGGCGACGGGTGGAAACACCATATATTTT
V: TRBV19
size: NA
D: TRBD1
J: TRBJ1-3

CDR3: CASSKNGQGTTSCYGYTF
DNA: TGTGCCAGCAGCAAAAACGGACAGGGGACAACATCTTGCTATGGCTACACCTTC
V: TRBV21-1
size: few
D: NA
J: TRBJ1-2

CDR3: CASSHRNTEAFF
DNA: TGTGCCAGCAGCCACAGGAACACTGAAGCTTTCTTT
V: TRBV5-4
size: NA
D: NA
J: TRBJ1-1

CDR3: CASSQGLSVQQPFSYEQYF
DNA: TGTGCCAGCAGCCAAGGTTTGAGCGTACAGCAACCCTTCTCCTACGAGCAGTACTTC
V: TRBV3-1/TRBV3-2
size: NA
D: NA
J: TRBJ2-7